These T cell receptor beta chains were read from a single sample in a study of cytomegalovirus exposure and HLA in healthy donors. Repertoires were generated with immunoSEQ multiplex PCR, while TCRdb's copy carries only in-frame clones and drops some. The table lists roughly 100,000 clones, around 79% of them singletons, with roughly 3.6% in the top ten. The sample consisted of PBMCs. The receptors stem from a man in his sixties in good health and CMV-seronegative. The conserved cysteine and the conserved F or W are not part of the CDR3 here. A D gene is named only where the DNA matches it firmly.

V gene	D gene	J gene	CDR3 protein
TRBV7-9	TRBD1	TRBJ1-4	ASSQQTGESEKLF
TRBV4-3	TRBD2	TRBJ2-5	ASSQDWGAGGETQY
TRBV6-6	NA	TRBJ1-6	ASSDRAGYNSPLH
TRBV7-9	TRBD1	TRBJ1-4	ASSLQGAGEKLF
TRBV5-1	NA	TRBJ2-1	ASSSAGQISYNEQF
TRBV10-3	TRBD2	TRBJ2-3	AISDSRGGGITQY
TRBV20-1	NA	TRBJ1-2	SAQDGYT
TRBV6-5	NA	TRBJ2-2	ASSYSTSGELF
TRBV13	TRBD2	TRBJ2-1	ASSLAGGYNEQF
TRBV6-1	NA	TRBJ2-5	ASPAPGFGETQY
TRBV6-5	NA	TRBJ2-3	ASRPKTHGRDTQY
TRBV5-4	TRBD2	TRBJ2-1	ASSSGLAPYNEQF
TRBV4-3	NA	TRBJ1-6	ASSQGNLNGSPLH
TRBV27	TRBD1	TRBJ1-5	ASSWGRGRGPNQPQH
TRBV6-5	NA	TRBJ1-4	ASSSGNEKLF
TRBV5-1	NA	TRBJ2-6	ASSPTDSGANVLT
TRBV6-4	NA	TRBJ1-6	ASSDKVRAWYSPLH
TRBV27	TRBD1	TRBJ1-4	ASSLLGQGNEKLF
TRBV7-7	TRBD1	TRBJ2-5	ASSLTGQGARETQY
TRBV4-1	NA	TRBJ2-1	ASRGARPAYNEQF
TRBV15	TRBD2	TRBJ2-5	ATSGRLAGGQETQY
TRBV27	TRBD2	TRBJ2-2	ASSLYLAGGPMNTGELF
TRBV6-5	NA	TRBJ1-6	AGSYSAGENSPLH
TRBV10-2	TRBD2	TRBJ2-7	ASRAGGSREQY
TRBV5-1	NA	TRBJ1-1	ASSLVKQGGTEAF
TRBV5-1	NA	TRBJ2-3	ASSSTDTQY
TRBV2	TRBD1	TRBJ1-2	ASRQTGGDGYT
TRBV13	NA	TRBJ2-1	ASSSRMSGRGRDEQF
TRBV6-5	TRBD1	TRBJ1-1	ASSYMRGPNTEAF
TRBV5-4	TRBD1	TRBJ2-1	ASSSGQGIYNEQF
TRBV29-1	NA	TRBJ2-1	SVEDGGGSYNEQF
TRBV5-1	NA	TRBJ2-5	ASSLLSSETQY
TRBV10-3	NA	TRBJ2-5	AISGRLEETQY
TRBV7-8	TRBD1	TRBJ1-1	ASSERTGVRPEAF
TRBV23-1	NA	TRBJ2-7	ASSQSEVSSYEQY
TRBV7-9	NA	TRBJ2-2	ASKQGRATGELF
TRBV30	NA	TRBJ2-5	ATTLTGGSEETQY
TRBV5-1	TRBD2	TRBJ2-3	ASSRPSGPGTDTQY
TRBV4-1	NA	TRBJ1-4	ASSLGGEKLF
TRBV29-1	NA	TRBJ2-7	SVRSGTPISYEQY
TRBV5-6	TRBD1	TRBJ1-2	ASSPPGGQSLRVYGYT